This TCR beta chain was captured by sequencing in a study of immune evolution from preneoplasia to lung adenocarcinoma. Repertoires were generated with immunoSEQ multiplex PCR, while TCRdb's copy carries only in-frame clones and drops some. The sample lists about 5,600 clones, around 79% occurring once. This clone was seen more than once but under ten times. The CDR3 is 15 residues long. Trimming took off 4 bases at V and 3 bases at J, with 11 bases between the two ends. This TCR was recovered from a person in their sixties or seventies with lung adenocarcinoma. Sequencing was done on a sample of FFPE lung adenocarcinoma in situ tissue. V usage is TRBV5-3 and J usage is TRBJ1-6, with D uncertain. TRBV5-3 is an ORF, and what it does is uncertain. CDR3 amino acids: CARSLNRNYNSPLHF. CDR3 bases: TGTGCCAGAAGCCTCAACAGAAACTATAATTCACCCCTCCACTTT.